This TCR beta chain was sequenced during a study of neurological immune-mediated disorders. This clonotype qualifies as medium-sized (0.01 to 0.1%). Its antigen is unidentified. Study-level findings and limits: Grouping of repertoires by phylogeny put those of 18 of 34 multiple sclerosis patients into a single related-CDR3 cluster, a possible signature.

The V gene lost 7 bases and the J gene lost 3 bases, with 30 bases spanning the gap. Germline V gene lookup returns CDR1 MNHNY and CDR2 SVGAGI (reference sequence). CDR3 size: 19 residues. 5'RACE with 10-nucleotide random UMIs generated the cDNA. MiXCR, run by TCRdb on the 5' RACE reads, gives a single entry per CDR3 protein. This table holds about 40,000 distinct CDR3 sequences, around 2.5% found once. The sequenced sample consisted of PBMCs. This clonotype originated in a man aged 50-59 years with multiple sclerosis. This chain links TRBV6-6 with TRBJ1-2; possible D gene TRBD1, 5 bases. The CDR3 region is CASTLHGLGPVVEYYGYTF. The CDR3 coding sequence is TGTGCCAGCACCCTACACGGGTTGGGGCCAGTAGTGGAATACTATGGCTACACCTTC.